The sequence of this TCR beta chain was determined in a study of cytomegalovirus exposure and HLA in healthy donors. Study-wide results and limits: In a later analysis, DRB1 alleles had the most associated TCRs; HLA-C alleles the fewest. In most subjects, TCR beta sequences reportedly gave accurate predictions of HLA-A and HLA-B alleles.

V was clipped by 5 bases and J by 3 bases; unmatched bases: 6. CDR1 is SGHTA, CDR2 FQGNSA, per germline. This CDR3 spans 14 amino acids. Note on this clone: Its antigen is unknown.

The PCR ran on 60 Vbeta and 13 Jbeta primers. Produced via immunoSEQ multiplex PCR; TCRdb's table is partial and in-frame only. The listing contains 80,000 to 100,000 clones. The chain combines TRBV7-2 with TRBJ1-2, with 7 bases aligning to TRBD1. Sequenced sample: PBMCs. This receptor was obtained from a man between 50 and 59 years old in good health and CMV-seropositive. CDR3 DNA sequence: TGTGCCAGCAGCCCCGGACAGGACCACTATGGCTACACCTTC. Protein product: CASSPGQDHYGYTF.